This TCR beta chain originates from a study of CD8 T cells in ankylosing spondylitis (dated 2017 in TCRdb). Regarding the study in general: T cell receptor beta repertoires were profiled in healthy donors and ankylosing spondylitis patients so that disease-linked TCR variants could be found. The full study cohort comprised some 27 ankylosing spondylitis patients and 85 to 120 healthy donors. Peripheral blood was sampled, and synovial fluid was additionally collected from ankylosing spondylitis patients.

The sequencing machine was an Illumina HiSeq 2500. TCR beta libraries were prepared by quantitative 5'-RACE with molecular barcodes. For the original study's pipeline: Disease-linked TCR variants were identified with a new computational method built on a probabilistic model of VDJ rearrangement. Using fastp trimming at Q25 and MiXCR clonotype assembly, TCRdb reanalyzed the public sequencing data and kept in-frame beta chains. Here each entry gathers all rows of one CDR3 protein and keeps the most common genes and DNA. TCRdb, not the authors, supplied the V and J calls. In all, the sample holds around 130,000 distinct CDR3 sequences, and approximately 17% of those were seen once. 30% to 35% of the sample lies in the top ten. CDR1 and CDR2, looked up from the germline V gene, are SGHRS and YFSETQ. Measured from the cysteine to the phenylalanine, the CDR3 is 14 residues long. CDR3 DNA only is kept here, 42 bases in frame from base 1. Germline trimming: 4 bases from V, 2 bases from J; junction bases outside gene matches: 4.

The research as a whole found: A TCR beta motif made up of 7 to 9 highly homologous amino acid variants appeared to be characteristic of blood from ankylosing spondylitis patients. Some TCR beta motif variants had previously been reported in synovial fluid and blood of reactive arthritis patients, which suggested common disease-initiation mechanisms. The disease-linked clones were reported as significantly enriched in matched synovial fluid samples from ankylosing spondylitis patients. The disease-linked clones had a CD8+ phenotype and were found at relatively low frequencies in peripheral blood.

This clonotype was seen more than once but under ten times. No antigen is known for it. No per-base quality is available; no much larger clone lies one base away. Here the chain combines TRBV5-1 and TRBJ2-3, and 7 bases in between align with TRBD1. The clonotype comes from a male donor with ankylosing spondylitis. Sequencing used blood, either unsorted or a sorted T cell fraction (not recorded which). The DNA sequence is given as TGCGCCAGCAGCAAGGGGACAGTCACAGATACGCAGTATTTT. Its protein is CASSKGTVTDTQYF.